Sequencing of this T cell receptor (beta chain) was carried out in a study of shared clonotypes between healthy human individuals (dated by TCRdb to 2020 to 2022). For context, the study as a whole: Two women and a few men aged 18 to 49 years were included in the cohort. To increase sequencing depth and limit assay-specific biases, TCR repertoire library preparation and sequencing were carried out by different laboratories using diverse techniques. Leukapheresis yielded between about 0.85 and 10 billion PBMCs per donor. Blood TCR repertoires of a handful of healthy adults were deeply sequenced to estimate repertoire size and the extent of clonotype sharing between individuals. For each donor, CD4 naive and CD4 memory were each run on three plates, CD8 naive on two plates, and CD8 memory on one plate.

CD8 naive samples were obtained by positive selection for CCR7 among CD45RO-negative cells, yielding a CD45RA+CCR7+ population from which TemRA cells were excluded. Donors were healthy HIV-negative adults with no recently reported acute infections or vaccinations. All donors were Caucasian adults living in Nashville, Tennessee, USA. Blood was obtained by leukapheresis, after which PBMCs were separated by Ficoll-Histopaque density gradient centrifugation and cryopreserved in liquid nitrogen vapor phase. Analytical flow cytometry was used to check the purity and quantity of every magnetically sorted T cell population. From each sorted fraction, genomic DNA was isolated and quantified by UV absorbance on a Nanodrop 2000c. The CDR3 measures 13 amino acids from cysteine to phenylalanine. The sequence is cut down to CDR3 DNA, 39 bases in frame from base 1. V is trimmed back by 4 bases and J by 7 bases, and the junction contains 4 bases that no gene match accounts for. CDR1 and CDR2, looked up from the germline V gene, are SGHRS and YFSETQ.

A remark on this clone: There is no known antigen for this receptor. There are no base qualities to consult, and no much larger clone falls within one base.

Using the deep immunoSEQ assay, multiplex PCR amplified TCR CDR3 regions from genomic DNA. Extracted genomic DNA from each cell subset was spread evenly across all wells of several immunoSEQ 96-well plates, with each plate serving as a replicate. For sorted subsets, about 210 ng of genomic DNA, equivalent to around 31,000 T cell genomes, went into each replicate PCR. The purified libraries were quantified using a Qubit 3.0 fluorometer, sized with a Bioanalyzer 2100, and then quantified again using the KAPA Library Quantification kit. A separate single-read 150-cycle Illumina NextSeq 550 flow cell was used to sequence each immunoSEQ 96-well plate. The source study handled its data this way. The immunoSEQ output contained only junctional sequences without quality scores, so filtering could not match that applied to full-length reads. Sequences were annotated with PyIR, a Python wrapper for IgBLAST v1.9, and V/J genes and CDR3 were assigned using IMGT germline references. Reads were removed for weak V/J assignments (E-value above 1e-6), missing CDR3, stop codons, out-of-frame junctions, or ambiguous translated residues. V3J clonotypes were defined by identical inferred V gene, J gene, and CDR3 amino acid sequence. To compute the percentage overlap between repertoires, the number of shared unique clonotypes was divided by the size of the smaller repertoire. RTK rarefaction, the Chao1 estimator, and Recon v2.1 estimates of unobserved clonotypes were used to assess repertoire richness. Generation probabilities for all TCRbeta clonotypes obtained by the gDNA method from four donors were computed using OLGA. In its TCRdb copy, this immuneACCESS table keeps in-frame sequences only and misses some clones. Where compared with another copy, unresolved V genes explain less than half of these, and the others have no known cause. For V, J and clone size, that table is used; D and trimming come from the DNA. For this sample there are under 700,000 clones; approximately 95% appear just once. Of the sample, about 0.11% falls within the top ten clones.

Broader findings and caveats from the paper: Compared with non-shared clonotypes, the clonotypes found in all four sorted-subset donors had higher generation probabilities. Rarefaction of sorted-subset datasets indicated incomplete sequencing despite the large sequencing depth. Pairwise subsampling led to the expectation that sequencing depth would affect the degree of clonotype sharing among donors. Sampling was limited to blood, and TCR repertoires in tissue likely differ from TCR repertoires in blood. Because the study included a small number of donors, the genetic and exposure-history diversity represented was limited. Sharing across a few donors was observed for approximately 5% of naive CD4, over 3% of naive CD8, 2% to 2.5% of memory CD4, and roughly 0.43% of memory CD8 clonotypes. Larger estimated clonotype richness was generally found for naive subsets than for memory subsets.

The sample taken for sequencing was naive CD8+ T cells sorted from blood. Explained via the paper, the cell subset or site label denotes: CD45RA+CCR7+. This clonotype was sampled from a woman aged 30 to 39 in good health. The chain employs TRBV5-1 and TRBJ2-7; TRBD1 aligns with 11 central bases. In nucleotides, the sequence is TGCGCCAGCAGCAGGACAGGGGGCCAAGAGCAGTACTTC. Its protein product is CASSRTGGQEQYF.